These 15 T cell receptor beta chains were all obtained from the same sample, sequenced in a study of T-cell memory formation after mild COVID-19. TCRdb recomputed calls from the 5' RACE reads with MiXCR, one row per CDR3 protein. The sample lists some 440,000 distinct CDR3 sequences, more than 20% seen once, with 9.5% to 15% in the top ten. The sequenced sample was PBMCs or a T cell subset sorted from them (not recorded which). All receptors come from an adult woman who had mild COVID-19 (a few samples of this study predate the infection). Cell type and time point are not known.

This chain uses TRBV7-9 with TRBJ2-7; 8 bases are shared with TRBD1. Germline loops: CDR1 SEHNR, CDR2 FQNEAQ (reference sequence). Trimming took 5 bases from V and 2 from J; bases not matched to a gene: 8. The CDR3 runs to 15 residues. CDR3 coding DNA: TGTGCCAGCAGCAGCCCAGGGGGCGTCCCCTACGAGCAGTACTTC. Translated: CASSSPGGVPYEQYF. Filled out from reference TRBV7-9 and TRBJ2-7, the complete variable domain reads DTGVSQNPRHKITKRGQNVTFRCDPISEHNRLYWYRQTLGQGPEFLTYFQNEAQLEKSRLLSDRFSAERPKGSFSTLEIQRTEQGDSAMYLCASSSPGGVPYEQYFGPGTRLTVT.

The sample holds a few counts of this clonotype. The CDR3 bases are TGCAGTGCTAGAGACCCGACTAGCGGGAGTATTTATGAGCAGTTCTTC. This encodes CSARDPTSGSIYEQFF. The J gene is TRBJ2-1, the V gene TRBV20-1, with TRBD2 matching 12 bases. Trimming removed 0 bases from V and 8 bases from J; junction bases left unmatched: 8. Germline CDR1 is DFQATT and CDR2 is SNEGSKA (reference sequence). This CDR3 comprises 16 residues.

The V and J genes are TRBV15 and TRBJ2-7; TRBD1 matches at 8 bases. The CDR3 runs to 15 residues. Germline V gene lookup returns CDR1 LNHNV and CDR2 YYDKDF (reference sequence). The V and J ends lost 5 bases and 1 base, in that order; junction bases with no gene match: 7. CDR3 sequence reads: CATSGSRQGSYEQYF. The CDR3 DNA is TGTGCCACCAGCGGCTCGCGACAGGGGTCCTACGAGCAGTACTTC. Complete variable domain (other parts from reference TRBV15 and TRBJ2-7): DAMVIQNPRYQVTQFGKPVTLSCSQTLNHNVMYWYQQKSSQAPKLLFHYYDKDFNNEADTPDNFQSRRPNTSFCFLDIRSPGLGDTAMYLCATSGSRQGSYEQYFGPGTRLTVT.

The chain combines TRBV27 with TRBJ2-7; 7 bases are shared with TRBD2. The germline gives CDR1 MNHEY, CDR2 SMNVEV (reference sequence). The V gene end was trimmed by 6 bases and the J gene end by 6 bases; junction bases not matched to a gene: 14. The CDR3 has 15 residues. The CDR3 region is CASSPDGLVSSEQYF. In DNA, the CDR3 is TGTGCCAGCAGCCCTGATGGACTAGTCTCGTCCGAGCAGTACTTC.

This clonotype was seen more than once but under ten times. The V gene is TRBV15, the J gene TRBJ2-5, with D possibly matching TRBD1 (5 bases). V was shortened by 0 bases and J by 2 bases, with 13 bases between the two germline ends. The germline gives CDR1 LNHNV, CDR2 YYDKDF (reference sequence). The CDR3 extends over 16 amino acids. This chain's CDR3 is CATSRDPPGNQETQYF. The DNA of the CDR3 is TGTGCCACCAGCAGAGATCCCCCAGGGAATCAAGAGACCCAGTACTTC. Based on the CDR3 plus reference TRBV15 and TRBJ2-5, the full variable domain is DAMVIQNPRYQVTQFGKPVTLSCSQTLNHNVMYWYQQKSSQAPKLLFHYYDKDFNNEADTPDNFQSRRPNTSFCFLDIRSPGLGDTAMYLCATSRDPPGNQETQYFGPGTRLLVL.

The V gene is TRBV24-1, the J gene TRBJ2-3; 7 bases agree with TRBD1. Germline CDR1 is KGHDR and CDR2 is SFDVKD. With V trimmed by 9 bases and J by 2 bases, 4 bases remained unmatched. The CDR3 has 13 amino acids. In DNA, the CDR3 is TGTGCCACCCAGGGGGACGACACAGATACGCAGTATTTT. This translates into CATQGDDTDTQYF.

In its sample, this clonotype was seen a few times. The chain combines TRBV7-9 with TRBJ2-4, with TRBD2 identical over 11 bases. With V trimmed by 4 bases and J by 14 bases, 13 bases remained unmatched. The germline gives CDR1 SEHNR, CDR2 FQNEAQ (reference sequence). The CDR3 has 15 amino acids. In DNA, the CDR3 is TGTGCCAGCAGCTCTCCTAGCGCTAGCGGGAGGACGGAGTACTTC. It encodes CASSSPSASGRTEYF.

This clonotype was detected only a few times. The chain has TRBV12-3 or TRBV12-4 and TRBJ1-2, with 11 bases that match TRBD1. The V and J ends lost 5 bases and 6 bases, in that order; junction bases with no gene match: 8. CDR3 size: 15 residues. CDR3 coding DNA: TGTGCCAGCAGTAAAACGGACAGGGGGCTCGATGGCTACACCTTC. Translation: CASSKTDRGLDGYTF.

The chain joins TRBV10-3 to TRBJ1-5; no definite D call. The ends were cut back, 3 bases at V and 0 bases at J, with 9 bases in the middle. Germline-derived CDR1 and CDR2 are ENHRY and SYGVKD. The CDR3 totals 15 residues. CDR3 DNA sequence: TGTGCCATCAGTGATACAATAAATAGCAATCAGCCCCAGCATTTT. This gives the protein CAISDTINSNQPQHF.

The chain links TRBV4-2 to TRBJ2-5, with TRBD2 matching over 11 bases. CDR1 and CDR2 from the germline V gene are LGHNA and YNFKEQ. The CDR3 consists of 17 residues. Unmatched junction bases numbered 9, after V lost 1 base and J lost 5 bases. In DNA form, the CDR3 reads TGTGCCAGCAGCCAAGGAGGTAGCGGGAGGGCCGGTGAGACCCAGTACTTC. Translating gives CASSQGGSGRAGETQYF.

The J gene is TRBJ2-1, the V gene TRBV5-1; D perhaps matches TRBD2 (6 bases). The germline V and J ends were trimmed by 4 bases and 1 base, with 12 bases remaining between them. From germline, CDR1 is SGHRS and CDR2 YFSETQ. The CDR3 extends over 15 amino acids. This CDR3 is CASSPSGDSYNEQFF. The DNA for the CDR3 is TGCGCCAGCAGCCCCTCGGGAGATTCCTACAATGAGCAGTTCTTC.

The chain employs TRBV7-9 and TRBJ2-5, with TRBD1 matching over 9 bases. Germline V gives CDR1 SEHNR, CDR2 FQNEAQ (reference sequence). The CDR3 consists of 15 residues. V gave up 4 bases and J gave up 5 bases; unmatched junction bases: 8. The CDR3 nucleotides read TGTGCCAGCAGCTCAGGACAGGGGTTTGGGGAGACCCAGTACTTC. Translated: CASSSGQGFGETQYF. Supplemented by reference TRBV7-9 and TRBJ2-5, the full variable domain reads DTGVSQNPRHKITKRGQNVTFRCDPISEHNRLYWYRQTLGQGPEFLTYFQNEAQLEKSRLLSDRFSAERPKGSFSTLEIQRTEQGDSAMYLCASSSGQGFGETQYFGPGTRLLVL.

The chain combines TRBV10-3 with TRBJ2-7; D assignment may be TRBD1 or TRBD2 (5 bases each). The CDR3 sequence is 16 residues long. Germline assignment: CDR1 ENHRY and CDR2 SYGVKD. Trimming shortened V by 0 bases and J by 3 bases, and 15 bases separated the two germline ends. DNA for the CDR3: TGTGCCATCAGTGAGTCGAGGGGCAGGGCACTCTACGAGCAGTACTTC. It specifies CAISESRGRALYEQYF.

The CDR3: CASRQSDLRGQKGTEAFF. The CDR3, as DNA: TGTGCCAGCAGACAATCCGACCTCAGAGGTCAGAAGGGGACTGAAGCTTTCTTT. The chain has TRBV6-5 and TRBJ1-1; TRBD1 is a possible D gene (5 bases). Per germline, CDR1 MNHEY and CDR2 SVGAGI. The CDR3 sequence is 18 residues long. The V gene lost 6 bases and the J gene lost 5 bases, with 28 bases spanning the gap.

This clonotype was counted between two and nine times. The CDR3 loop reads CSARAPILRDEQFF. CDR3 nucleotide sequence: TGCAGTGCTAGAGCCCCGATCCTTCGGGATGAGCAGTTCTTC. The rearrangement links TRBV20-1 to TRBJ2-1; D uncertain. From germline, CDR1 is DFQATT and CDR2 SNEGSKA (reference sequence). This CDR3 contains 14 residues. V lost 1 base to trimming and J lost 8 bases, with 15 bases between them.